These T cell receptor beta chains were read from a single sample in a study of T cells in Graves' hyperthyroidism and ophthalmopathy. Using its own MiXCR run on the multiplex PCR reads, TCRdb lists one record per CDR3 protein. The repertoire holds about 500,000 distinct CDR3 sequences, with roughly 45% as singletons. The sequenced sample consisted of peripheral blood or thyroid tissue (not recorded which). The receptors originated from an adult woman with Graves' disease, either hyperthyroidism or ophthalmopathy (not recorded which). Both conserved end residues are part of each CDR3. The D gene is left open where the match is weak. Size is omitted from some rows. Given values are once, few, many or a class for expanded clones.

TRBD1	few	TRBV7-8	TRBJ2-7	TGTGCCAGCAGCTTAGGTCCATTGGGACAGGGCAACCACGAGCAGTACTTC	CASSLGPLGQGNHEQYF
-	once	TRBV28	TRBJ1-4	TGTGCCAGCAGGAGGAACAGAAGTGAAAAACTGTTTTTT	CASRRNRSEKLFF
-	few	TRBV5-1	TRBJ1-1	TGCGCCAGCAGCTTGGCACCCCAGGGGCACAACACTGAAGCTTTCTTT	CASSLAPQGHNTEAFF
TRBD1	-	TRBV18	TRBJ1-1	TGTGCCAGCTCACAGGAAGCAGGGGGCGAAAAAGCTTTCTTT	CASSQEAGGEKAFF
-	-	TRBV6-1	TRBJ2-5	TGTGCCAGCAATCGTGGTGGTGGGGAGACCCAGTACTTC	CASNRGGGETQYF
-	-	TRBV25-1	TRBJ1-2	TGTGCCAGCAGTGACCCGGGCTATGGCCACACCTTC	CASSDPGYGHTF
-	-	TRBV6-6	TRBJ1-2	TGTGCCAGCAGAACTGACCGAACCCCCTATGGCTACACCTTC	CASRTDRTPYGYTF
-	few	TRBV9	TRBJ1-3	TGTGCCAGCAGCGTATGGGCAAACTCTGGAAACACCATATATTTT	CASSVWANSGNTIYF
-	-	TRBV7-8	TRBJ1-4	TGTGCCAGCAGCTCACAAGGAGGACAGACCAATGAAAAACTGTTTTTT	CASSSQGGQTNEKLFF
-	many	TRBV29-1	TRBJ1-2	TGCAGCGTTGTATGGGCAACCCGGGTTGGCTACACCTTC	CSVVWATRVGYTF
TRBD2	-	TRBV10-3	TRBJ2-7	TGTGCCATCAGTGCAAGCGGGAGACAGCAGTACTTC	CAISASGRQQYF
-	-	TRBV25-1	TRBJ1-2	TGTGCCAGCAGTTTAATGCAGGGGCCCTATGGCTACACCTTC	CASSLMQGPYGYTF
-	-	TRBV10-3	TRBJ1-1	TGTGCCATCAGTGAGTCAGGAGCGATGAACACTGAAGCTTTCTTT	CAISESGAMNTEAFF
-	many	TRBV9	TRBJ1-2	TGTGCCAGCAGCGAGGACGGAACCTATGGCTACACCTTC	CASSEDGTYGYTF
-	many	TRBV28	TRBJ1-1	TGTGCCAGCAGTCCCCTAGGGGGGGCTGAAGCTTTCTTT	CASSPLGGAEAFF
-	many	TRBV4-1	TRBJ2-1	TGCGCCAGCAGCCAAGCGACCGGGGTCAATGAGCAGTTCTTC	CASSQATGVNEQFF
TRBD1	-	TRBV5-1	TRBJ1-1	TGCGCCAGCAGACAGGGGAGGACTGAAGCTTTCTTT	CASRQGRTEAFF
TRBD1	few	TRBV29-1	TRBJ2-5	TGCAGCACAGACAGGGGGAGGGAGACCCAGTACTTC	CSTDRGRETQYF
-	-	TRBV20-1	TRBJ2-5	TGCAGTGCTAGAGTGGGAGGGACCCAGTACTTC	CSARVGGTQYF
-	-	TRBV10-3	TRBJ2-7	TGTGCCAGCAGTTACTCTTGGGCGCCAGCCTACGAGCAGTACTTC	CASSYSWAPAYEQYF
TRBD1	-	TRBV7-6	TRBJ2-5	TGCGCCAGCAGCCCCGAGACAGGGACGTGGCAAGAGACCCAGTACTTC	CASSPETGTWQETQYF
TRBD1	-	TRBV3-1	TRBJ2-7	TGTGCCAGCAGCCAAGTGGACAGGGTCGGGGAGCAGTACTTC	CASSQVDRVGEQYF
-	-	TRBV5-1	TRBJ1-6	TGCGCCAGCAGCTTGGCCGGCATTCGAAGGAGCTCCTATAATTCACCCCTCCACTTT	CASSLAGIRRSSYNSPLHF
-	many	TRBV6-6	TRBJ1-3	TGTGCCAGCAGTTACTCGAACTCTGGAAACACCATATATTTT	CASSYSNSGNTIYF
-	-	TRBV13	TRBJ1-1	TGTGCCAGCAGCGTAATAGGACAGCATCTGAGCACTGAAGCTTTCTTT	CASSVIGQHLSTEAFF